The sequence of this T cell receptor (beta chain) was determined in a study of shared clonotypes between healthy human individuals. The assay was immunoSEQ multiplex PCR, and TCRdb's table has in-frame clones only and misses some. This sample has roughly 760,000 clones, with about 74% found just once. The CDR3 runs 12 residues. The V gene end was trimmed by 5 bases and the J gene end by 10 bases; junction bases not matched to a gene: 6. In germline, CDR1 is SGHNT, CDR2 YENEEA. This chain joins TRBV11-3 and TRBJ1-1, with 8 bases lining up with TRBD1. This clonotype was obtained from a woman in her 30s in good health. Sequenced material: memory CD4+ T cells sorted from blood. The sample's subset: CD45RA-negative fraction. In DNA form, the CDR3 reads TGTGCCAGCAGCCGGGCTGACAGGGGAGCTTTCTTT. Its translation is CASSRADRGAFF.